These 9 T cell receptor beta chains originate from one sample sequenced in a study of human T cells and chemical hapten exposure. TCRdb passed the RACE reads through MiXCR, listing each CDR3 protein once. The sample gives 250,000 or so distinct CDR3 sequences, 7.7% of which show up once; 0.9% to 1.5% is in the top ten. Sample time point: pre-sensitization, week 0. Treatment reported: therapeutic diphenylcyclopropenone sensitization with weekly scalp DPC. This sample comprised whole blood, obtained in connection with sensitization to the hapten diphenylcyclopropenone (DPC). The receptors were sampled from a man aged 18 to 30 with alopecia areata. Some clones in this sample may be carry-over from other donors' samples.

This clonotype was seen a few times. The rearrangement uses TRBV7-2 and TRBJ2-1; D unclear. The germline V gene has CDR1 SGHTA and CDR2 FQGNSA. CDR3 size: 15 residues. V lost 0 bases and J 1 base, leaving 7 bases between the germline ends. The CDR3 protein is CASSLATASYNEQFF. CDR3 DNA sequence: TGTGCCAGCAGCTTAGCCACAGCGTCCTACAATGAGCAGTTCTTC.

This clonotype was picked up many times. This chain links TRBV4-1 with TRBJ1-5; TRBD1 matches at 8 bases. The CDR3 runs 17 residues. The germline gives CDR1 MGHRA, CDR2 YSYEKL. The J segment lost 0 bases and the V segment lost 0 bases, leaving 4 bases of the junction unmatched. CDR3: CASSQEAGGYSNQPQHF. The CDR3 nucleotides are TGCGCCAGCAGCCAAGAAGCAGGGGGCTATAGCAATCAGCCCCAGCATTTT.

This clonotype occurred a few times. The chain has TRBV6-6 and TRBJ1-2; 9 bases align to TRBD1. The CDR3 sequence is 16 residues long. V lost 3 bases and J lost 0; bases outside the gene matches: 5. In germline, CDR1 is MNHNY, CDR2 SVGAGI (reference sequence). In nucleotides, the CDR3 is TGTGCCAGCAGTTATCCGGACAGGGGAGCTAACTATGGCTACACCTTC. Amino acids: CASSYPDRGANYGYTF.

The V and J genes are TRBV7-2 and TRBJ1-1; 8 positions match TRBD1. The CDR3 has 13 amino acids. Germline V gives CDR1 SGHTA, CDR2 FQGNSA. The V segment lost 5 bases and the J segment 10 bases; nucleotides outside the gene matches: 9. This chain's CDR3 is CASSPRGRVSAFF. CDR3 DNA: TGTGCCAGCAGCCCCAGGGGGCGGGTTTCAGCTTTCTTT.

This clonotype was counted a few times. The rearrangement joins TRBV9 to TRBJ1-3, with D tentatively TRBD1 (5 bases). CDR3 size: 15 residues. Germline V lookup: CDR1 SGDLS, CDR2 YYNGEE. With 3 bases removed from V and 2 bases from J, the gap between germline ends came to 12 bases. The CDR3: CASSAGTAPGNTIYF. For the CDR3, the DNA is TGTGCCAGCAGCGCCGGGACTGCCCCTGGAAACACCATATATTTT.

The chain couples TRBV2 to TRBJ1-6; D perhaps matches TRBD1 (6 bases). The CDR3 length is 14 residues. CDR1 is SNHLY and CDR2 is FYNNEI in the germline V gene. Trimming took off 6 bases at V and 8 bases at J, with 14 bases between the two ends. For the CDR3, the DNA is TGTGCCAGCAGGAAGACAGGCCGGGATTCACCCCTCCACTTT. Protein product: CASRKTGRDSPLHF.

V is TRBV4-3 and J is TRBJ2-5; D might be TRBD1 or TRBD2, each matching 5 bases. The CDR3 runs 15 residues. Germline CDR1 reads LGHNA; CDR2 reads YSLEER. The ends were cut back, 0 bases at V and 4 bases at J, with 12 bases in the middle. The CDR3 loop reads CASSQDLGTSETQYF. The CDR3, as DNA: TGCGCCAGCAGCCAAGATCTGGGGACCTCAGAGACCCAGTACTTC.

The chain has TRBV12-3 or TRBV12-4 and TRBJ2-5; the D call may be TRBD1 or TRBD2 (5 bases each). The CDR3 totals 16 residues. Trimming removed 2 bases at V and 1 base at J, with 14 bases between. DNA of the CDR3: TGTGCCAGCAGTTTAAGTCGACGTGGGGGCCAAGAGACCCAGTACTTC. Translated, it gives CASSLSRRGGQETQYF.

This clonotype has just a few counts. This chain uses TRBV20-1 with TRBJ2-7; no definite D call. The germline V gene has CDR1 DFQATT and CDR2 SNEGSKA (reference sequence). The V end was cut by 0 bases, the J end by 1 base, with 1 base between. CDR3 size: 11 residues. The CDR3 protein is CSARESYEQYF. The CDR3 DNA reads TGCAGTGCTAGAGAATCCTACGAGCAGTACTTC.